This paragraph reports one T cell receptor beta chain. What antigen it recognizes has not been identified. No much larger clonotype is one base removed from it; base qualities were not supplied. CDR1 and CDR2 are drawn from the germline V gene: SGHTA, FQGNSA. Including the terminal cysteine and phenylalanine, the CDR3 comprises 16 residues. Left in the record is the CDR3 DNA by itself, 48 bases read in frame from the first base. Clipping removes 3 bases from V and 5 bases from J, with 7 as the unmatched junction base count. The immunoSEQ Assay, a bias-controlled multiplex PCR, was used to amplify TCRbeta CDR3 regions from genomic DNA. The published analysis was carried out like this. The number of nucleated cells in each sample was estimated from the amplification of reference gene primers within the assay. To quantify the absolute abundance of each unique TCRbeta CDR3 rearrangement, sequence reads were collapsed and filtered. Productive Simpson clonality was computed per sample as the square root of Simpson's diversity index over productive rearrangements. What TCRdb holds here is the immuneACCESS table cut down to in-frame rearrangements. Part of the clones is not present; checked against another copy, under half of the missing clones reflect an unresolved V gene, and the others are unexplained. V and J calls and clone size come straight from that table; D and trimming were deduced from the DNA. The sample records roughly 100,000 clones, roughly nine tenths of which are singletons. The top ten clonotypes cover around 3.8% of the sample.

Collaborating institutions collected whole blood in K2EDTA tubes following their own protocols. Collaborator samples were shipped for TCRbeta analysis as frozen whole blood, isolated PBMCs, or DNA extracted from either sample type. The data derive from a study of blood T cell repertoires in COVID-19 (dated by TCRdb to about 2020). Context from the whole study: Collaborator samples came from the United States, Italy and Spain and covered acute and convalescent phases of COVID-19. Where available, HLA class I and class II types were obtained from metadata supplied by the sample provider rather than from assay-based typing. Subjects who had been exposed to COVID-19, were actively infected with it, or had recovered from it provided the deeply sampled blood TCRbeta repertoires that made up the dataset. Sample metadata almost always included a de-identified subject ID, COVID-19 status, age in years and sex. The material from the prospective study consisted of cDNA or gDNA derived from T cells, B-cell-depleted T cells, or PBMCs. The repertoires were made available in a free public database intended to serve as a resource for research on the immune response to SARS-CoV-2. Samples came from the ongoing ImmuneRACE study (first 160 participants) plus 1,254 subjects from 6 global collaborators.

The research as a whole found: How much clinical and demographic metadata was included differed by source and by participant, and the metadata was provided uncurated.

Sequencing input: peripheral blood. This clonotype was obtained from a woman in her fifties or sixties with acute or convalescent COVID-19. The chain was built from TRBV7-2 and TRBJ2-2; 9 central bases correspond to TRBD2. The encoded CDR3 is CASSFASLAGTGELFF. The DNA reads TGTGCCAGCAGCTTTGCTTCTCTAGCGGGAACCGGGGAGCTGTTTTTT.